The clone carrying this T cell receptor beta chain appeared many times. The antigen is undetermined. A read error may explain this, as a much larger clone is one base away. The CDR3 end falls 3 residues outside the read, so it is completed with the germline J gene. Other DNA sequences within the sample encode an identical CDR3. Each donor provided roughly 5 to 8 ml of heparinized whole blood. This record comes from a study of T cell clonality in common variable immunodeficiency. General observations from the study: Links between repertoire features and CVID complications were heterogeneity-limited. TCRbeta clonality was increased in CVID versus healthy controls.

Measured with immunoSEQ multiplex PCR; TCRdb has only the in-frame clones, and not every one. The sample was found to contain about 29,000 clones, and every one recurs. The germline V gene encodes CDR1 DFQATT and CDR2 SNEGSKA (reference sequence). This CDR3 contains 15 residues. What was sequenced was peripheral blood mononuclear cells. This receptor was taken from a person aged 18-70 years in good health. The chain is built from TRBV20-1 and TRBJ1-3; tentatively, D is TRBD1 (6 bases). CDR3 DNA, as far as it was read: TGCAGTGCTACGCCCACAGGGAAGGGCAGAAACACG. This sequence encodes CSATPTGKGRNT. The CDR3 in its entirety is CSATPTGKGRNTIYF.